The 8 T cell receptor beta chains below were found in one sample sequenced in a study of Graves' ophthalmopathy and Graves' hyperthyroidism. Amplification targeted the TCR beta CDR3 regions, with RNA transcripts as the source material. First-round RT-PCR employed HTBI primers, with a second-round multiplex PCR after it. TCRdb analysed the multiplex PCR reads with MiXCR anew, one entry per CDR3 protein. Altogether a few hundred thousand distinct CDR3 sequences are present, approximately 15% being singletons, with the ten largest covering around 7%. The sample comprised peripheral blood. The receptor source for this set is a woman between 18 and 29 years old with stable Graves' hyperthyroidism.

The rearrangement uses TRBV6-2 or TRBV6-3 and TRBJ2-4; the match to TRBD2 covers 8 bases. J was trimmed by 8 bases and V by 2 bases; bases with no gene match: 11. The V gene's germline CDR1 is MNHEY and CDR2 SVGEGT. The CDR3 is made up of 16 amino acids. CDR3 residues: CASSYGIWPGRDIQYF. The CDR3 bases are TGTGCCAGCAGTTACGGAATCTGGCCCGGGAGGGACATTCAGTACTTC.

This clonotype was recorded at least ten times. The V gene is TRBV6-1, the J gene TRBJ2-7; D possibly uses TRBD1 or TRBD2 (5 bases each). Germline loops: CDR1 MNHNS, CDR2 SASEGT. This CDR3 spans 14 amino acids. V gave up 5 bases and J gave up 5 bases, with 16 bases separating them. The CDR3 nucleotides are TGTGCCAGCAGTCCCCTGGGGGTCCGGCACGAGCAGTACTTC. This encodes CASSPLGVRHEQYF.

In this sample, this clonotype turned up a few times. The gene calls are TRBV18 and TRBJ1-5, with D possibly matching TRBD1 (5 bases). The CDR3 runs to 16 residues. CDR1 and CDR2 (germline): KGHSH, LQKENI. Deletions cut 6 bases from V and 4 bases from J, with 19 bases between. The CDR3 DNA reads as TGTGCCAGCTCCCTCGGCCGAGGGGTTAGAAATCAGCCCCAGCATTTT. Residues: CASSLGRGVRNQPQHF.

This clonotype was seen ten or more times. V is TRBV15 and J is TRBJ1-1, with D unclear. The CDR3 extends over 13 amino acids. Germline-derived CDR1 and CDR2 are LNHNV and YYDKDF (reference sequence). Trimming stripped 2 bases from V and 1 base from J, with 5 bases between. For the CDR3, the DNA is TGTGCCACCAGCAGACACCGGAACACTGAAGCTTTCTTT. It codes for CATSRHRNTEAFF.

This rearrangement joins TRBV6-1 to TRBJ2-2, with a weak D call TRBD2 (6 bases). The CDR3 loop spans 14 amino acids. V was shortened by 2 bases and J by 6 bases, with 10 bases between the two germline ends. Germline values: CDR1 MNHNS, CDR2 SASEGT. CDR3 protein: CASSEPRGSGELFF. The CDR3 nucleotides read TGTGCCAGCAGTGAACCACGGGGGTCCGGGGAGCTGTTTTTT.

The sample holds many counts of this clonotype. V usage is TRBV7-8 and J usage is TRBJ1-2; D is undetermined. Germline values: CDR1 SGHVS, CDR2 FQNEAQ. Trimming shortened V by 0 bases and J by 5 bases, and 7 bases separated the two germline ends. The CDR3 is 13 amino acids. CDR3 DNA sequence: TGTGCCAGCAGCTTAGCCAGGCTTTATGGCTACACCTTC. This gives the protein CASSLARLYGYTF.

This clonotype showed up many times. The V call is TRBV12-5, the J call TRBJ2-7, with a weak D call TRBD1 (6 bases). CDR3 length: 14 amino acids. V was trimmed by 5 bases and J by 0 bases, leaving 11 bases between them. Germline V CDR1 and CDR2: LGHNT, FRNRAP. Here the CDR3 reads CASGPLTGSYEQYF. The CDR3 DNA reads as TGTGCTAGTGGTCCCCTGACAGGCTCCTACGAGCAGTACTTC.

This clonotype showed up many times. The genes are TRBV24-1 and TRBJ2-2, with 11 positions matching TRBD1. In germline, CDR1 is KGHDR, CDR2 SFDVKD. V trimming: 7 bases; J trimming: 5 bases; junction bases outside the gene matches: 8. The CDR3 covers 16 residues. CDR3 region: CATSHRTGGYTGELFF. In nucleotides, the CDR3 is TGTGCCACCAGCCATAGGACAGGGGGCTATACCGGGGAGCTGTTTTTT.